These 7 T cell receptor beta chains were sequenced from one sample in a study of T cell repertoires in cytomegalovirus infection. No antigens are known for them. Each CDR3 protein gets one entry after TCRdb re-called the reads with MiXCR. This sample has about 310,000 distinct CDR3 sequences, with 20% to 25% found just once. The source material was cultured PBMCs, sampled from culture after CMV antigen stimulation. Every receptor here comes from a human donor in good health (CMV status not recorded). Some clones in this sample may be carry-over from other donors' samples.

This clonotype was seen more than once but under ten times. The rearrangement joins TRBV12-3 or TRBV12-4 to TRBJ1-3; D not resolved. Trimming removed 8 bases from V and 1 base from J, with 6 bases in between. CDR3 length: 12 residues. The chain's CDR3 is CASGVSGNTIYF. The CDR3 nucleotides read TGTGCCAGCGGGGTTTCTGGAAACACCATATATTTT.

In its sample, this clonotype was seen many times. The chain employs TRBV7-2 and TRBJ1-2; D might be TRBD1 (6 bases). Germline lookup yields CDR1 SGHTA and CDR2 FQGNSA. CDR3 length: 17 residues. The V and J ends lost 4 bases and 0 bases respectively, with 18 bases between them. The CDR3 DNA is TGTGCCAGCAGCTCTCAGACCCGAAGACAGGCTAACTATGGCTACACCTTC. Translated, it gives CASSSQTRRQANYGYTF. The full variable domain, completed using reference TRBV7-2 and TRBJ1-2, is GAGVSQSPSNKVTEKGKDVELRCDPISGHTALYWYRQSLGQGLEFLIYFQGNSAPDKSGLPSDRFSAERTGGSVSTLTIQRTQQEDSAVYLCASSSQTRRQANYGYTFGSGTRLTVV.

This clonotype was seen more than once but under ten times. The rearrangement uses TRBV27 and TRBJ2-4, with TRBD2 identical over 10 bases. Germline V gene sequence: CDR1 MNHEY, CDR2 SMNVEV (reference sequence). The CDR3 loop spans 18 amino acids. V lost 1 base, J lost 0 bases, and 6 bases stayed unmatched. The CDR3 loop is CASSLFPSGGLAKNIQYF. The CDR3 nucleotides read TGTGCCAGCAGTTTATTTCCTAGCGGGGGCCTAGCCAAAAACATTCAGTACTTC.

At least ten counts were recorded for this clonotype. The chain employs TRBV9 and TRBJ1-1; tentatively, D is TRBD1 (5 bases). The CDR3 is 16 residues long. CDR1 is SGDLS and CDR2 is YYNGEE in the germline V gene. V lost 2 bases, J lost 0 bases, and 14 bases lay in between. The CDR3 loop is CASSVGTEIMNTEAFF. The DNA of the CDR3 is TGTGCCAGCAGCGTCGGGACGGAAATTATGAACACTGAAGCTTTCTTT.

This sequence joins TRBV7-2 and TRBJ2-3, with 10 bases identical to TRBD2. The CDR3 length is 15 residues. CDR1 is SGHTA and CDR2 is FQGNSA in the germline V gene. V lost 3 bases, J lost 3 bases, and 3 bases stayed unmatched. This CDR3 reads CASSFQTSGTDTQYF. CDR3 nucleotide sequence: TGTGCCAGCAGCTTCCAGACTAGCGGGACAGATACGCAGTATTTT.

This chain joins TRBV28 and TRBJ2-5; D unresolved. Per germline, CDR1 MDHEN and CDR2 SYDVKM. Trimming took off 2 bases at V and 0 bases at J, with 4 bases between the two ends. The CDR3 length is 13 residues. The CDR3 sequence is CASSLANQETQYF. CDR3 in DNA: TGTGCCAGCAGTTTAGCCAACCAAGAGACCCAGTACTTC.

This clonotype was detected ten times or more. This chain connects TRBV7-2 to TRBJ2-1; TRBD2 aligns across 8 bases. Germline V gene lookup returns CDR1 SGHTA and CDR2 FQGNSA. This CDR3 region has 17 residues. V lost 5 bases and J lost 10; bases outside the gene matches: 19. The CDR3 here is CASSPHGLAQRRVEQFF. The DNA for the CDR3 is TGTGCCAGCAGCCCCCACGGACTAGCCCAACGACGGGTCGAGCAGTTCTTC.